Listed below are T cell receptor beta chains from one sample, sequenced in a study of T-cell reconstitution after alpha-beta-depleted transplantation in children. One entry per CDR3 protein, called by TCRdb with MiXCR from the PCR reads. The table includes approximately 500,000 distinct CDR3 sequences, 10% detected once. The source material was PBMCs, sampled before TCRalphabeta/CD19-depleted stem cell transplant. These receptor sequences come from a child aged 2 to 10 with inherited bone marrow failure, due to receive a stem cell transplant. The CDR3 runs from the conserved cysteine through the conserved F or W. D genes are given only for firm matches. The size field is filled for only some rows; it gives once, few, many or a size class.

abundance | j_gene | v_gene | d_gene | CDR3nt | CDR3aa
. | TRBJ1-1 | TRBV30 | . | TGTGCCTGGAGTGTAGGTCTGGGGAACACTGAAGCTTTCTTT | CAWSVGLGNTEAFF
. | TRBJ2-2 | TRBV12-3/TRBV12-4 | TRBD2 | TGTGCCAGCAGTTGGCCCAGCGGGAGCGCGAACACCGGGGAGCTGTTTTTT | CASSWPSGSANTGELFF
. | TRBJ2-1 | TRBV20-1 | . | TGCAGTGCTAGAGATCCCGGGGTGCAGTTCTTC | CSARDPGVQFF
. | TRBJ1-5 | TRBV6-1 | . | TGTGCCAGCAGTCCAGCCCGCAATCAGCCCCAGCATTTT | CASSPARNQPQHF
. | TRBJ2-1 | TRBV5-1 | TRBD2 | TGCGCCAGCAGCTTGGACGGGACTAGCGGGAATGAGCAGTTCTTC | CASSLDGTSGNEQFF
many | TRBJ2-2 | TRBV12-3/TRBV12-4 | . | TGTGCCAGCACAGTCGACCCTGGGGGCACCGGGGAGCTGTTTTTT | CASTVDPGGTGELFF
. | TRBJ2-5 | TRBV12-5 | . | TGTGCTAGTGGTTTCGCTAGTAGTTCAGAGACCCAGTACTTC | CASGFASSSETQYF
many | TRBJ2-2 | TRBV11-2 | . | TGTGCCAGCAGCTTAGGGGCGAACACCGGGGAGCTGTTTTTT | CASSLGANTGELFF
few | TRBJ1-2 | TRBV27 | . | TGTGCCAGCAGCGGGGGCTATGGCTACACCTTC | CASSGGYGYTF
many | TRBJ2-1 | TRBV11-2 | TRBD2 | TGTGCCAGCAGCTTAGATCCTCCTACTAGCGACCTCTACAATGAGCAGTTCTTC | CASSLDPPTSDLYNEQFF
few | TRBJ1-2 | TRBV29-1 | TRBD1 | TGCAGCGCCGATGCAGGACAGGGCGGCTATGGCTACACCTTC | CSADAGQGGYGYTF
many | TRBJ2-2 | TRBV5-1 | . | TGCGCCAGCAGCTTGGCGGACACCGGGGAGCTGTTTTTT | CASSLADTGELFF
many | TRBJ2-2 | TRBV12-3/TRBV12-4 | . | TGTGCCAGCAGTTTAGGGCCGGTCCAGGTTCTTAACACCGGGGAGCTGTTTTTT | CASSLGPVQVLNTGELFF
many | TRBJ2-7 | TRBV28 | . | TGTGCCAGCCCGGAGGGGACAGCGAAACACGAGCAGTACTTC | CASPEGTAKHEQYF
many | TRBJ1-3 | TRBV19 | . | TGTGCCAGTAGTATCTGGAACCTACAGGGAGCGGCCGGAAACACCATATATTTT | CASSIWNLQGAAGNTIYF
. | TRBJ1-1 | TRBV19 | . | TGTGCCAGTAGAATGGACAGAGACAACACTGAAGCTTTCTTT | CASRMDRDNTEAFF
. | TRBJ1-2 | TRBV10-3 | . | TGTGCCATCAGTGAGCGTCGGGGGGCGATGGTCCATGGCTACACCTTC | CAISERRGAMVHGYTF
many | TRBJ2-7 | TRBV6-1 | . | TGTGCCAGCAGGACAATCCCCCTCGGCAGCGGGCTCTACGAGCAGTACTTC | CASRTIPLGSGLYEQYF
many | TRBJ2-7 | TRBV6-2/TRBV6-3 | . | TGTGCCAGCACTCCACTAGGGACCTTAAGGGAGCAGTACTTC | CASTPLGTLREQYF
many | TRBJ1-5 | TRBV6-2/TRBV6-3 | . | TGTGCCAGCAGCCCCGGACACTATAGCAATCAGCCCCAGCATTTT | CASSPGHYSNQPQHF
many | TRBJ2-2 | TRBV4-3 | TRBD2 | TGCGCCAGCAGCCAAGCCGGGACTAGCGGAGGCGCCGGGGAGCTGTTTTTT | CASSQAGTSGGAGELFF
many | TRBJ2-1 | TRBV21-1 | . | TGTGCCAGCAGCACGAATCCAACTCTGACAGGGTTGGGGAATGAGCAGTTCTTC | CASSTNPTLTGLGNEQFF
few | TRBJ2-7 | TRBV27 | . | TGTGCCAGCAGCTTAACGGGTATTGGCCGTAGCTCCTACGAGCAGTACTTC | CASSLTGIGRSSYEQYF
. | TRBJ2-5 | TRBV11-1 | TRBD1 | TGTGCCACCGAGGAGGTTGAGGACAGGGACCAAGAGACCCAGTACTTC | CATEEVEDRDQETQYF
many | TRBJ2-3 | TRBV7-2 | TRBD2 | TGTGCCAGCAGCCCAACTAGCGGGAGGGCTGCAGATACGCAGTATTTT | CASSPTSGRAADTQYF
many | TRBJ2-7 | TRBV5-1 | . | TGCGCCAGCAGCTTGGGACGGTCGAGCTCCTACGAGCAGTACTTC | CASSLGRSSSYEQYF
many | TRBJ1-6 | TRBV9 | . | TGTGCCAGCAGCGTGCGGGCAGCCAATTCACCCCTCCACTTT | CASSVRAANSPLHF
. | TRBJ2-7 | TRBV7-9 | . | TGTGCCAGCAGCCGGGCATTAGGAGACCTGTACGAGCAGTACTTC | CASSRALGDLYEQYF
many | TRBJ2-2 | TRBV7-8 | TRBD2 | TGTGCCAGCAGCCTGGTTGGCGGGAGGGGAACCGGGGAGCTGTTTTTT | CASSLVGGRGTGELFF
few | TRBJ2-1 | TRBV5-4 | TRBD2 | TGTGCCAGCAGCTCAAAGCCTAGCGGGAGGTCGATTGAGCAGTTCTTC | CASSSKPSGRSIEQFF
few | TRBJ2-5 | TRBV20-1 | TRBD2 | TGCAGTGCTAGTGGACTAGCGGGAGTCAAAGAGACCCAGTACTTC | CSASGLAGVKETQYF
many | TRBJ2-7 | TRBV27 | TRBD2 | TGTGCCAGCGGACTAGCGGCCTACGAGCAGTACTTC | CASGLAAYEQYF
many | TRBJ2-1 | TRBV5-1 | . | TGCGCCAGCAGCTGGAAGGTCGCAGCGGGCTACAATGAGCAGTTCTTC | CASSWKVAAGYNEQFF
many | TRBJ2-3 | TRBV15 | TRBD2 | TGTGCCACCAGCAGAGTGCCCTCGGGCGGGAGAGGCACAGATACGCAGTATTTT | CATSRVPSGGRGTDTQYF
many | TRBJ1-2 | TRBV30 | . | TGTGCCTGGAGTGTGGTCCCCTCAGGTGGCTACACCTTC | CAWSVVPSGGYTF
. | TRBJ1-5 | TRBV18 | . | TGTGCCAGCTCACCGGCTGCCGGTCAGCCCCAGCATTTT | CASSPAAGQPQHF
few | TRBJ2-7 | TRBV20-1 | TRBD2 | TGCAGTGCTAGAGAGGTAGCGGGAGTAAACGAGCAGTACTTC | CSAREVAGVNEQYF
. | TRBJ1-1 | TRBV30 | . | TGTGCCTGGAGACTTAAAGCGAACACTGAAGCTTTCTTT | CAWRLKANTEAFF
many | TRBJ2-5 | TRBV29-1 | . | TGCAGCGTCGCGACGGCTCGGGAGACCCAGTACTTC | CSVATARETQYF
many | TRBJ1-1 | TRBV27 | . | TGTGCCAGCAGCCCTCGGGGTTGGGGGGACACTGAAGCTTTCTTT | CASSPRGWGDTEAFF
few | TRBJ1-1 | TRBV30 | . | TGTGCCTCAAGAACAACGGCAAACACTGAAGCTTTCTTT | CASRTTANTEAFF
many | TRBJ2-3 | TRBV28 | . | TGTGCCAGCAGTCCCGGAGGAGGTGATACGCAGTATTTT | CASSPGGGDTQYF
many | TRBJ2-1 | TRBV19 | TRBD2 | TGTGCCAGTAGTATCGGTGGGAGGGGCTACAATGAGCAGTTCTTC | CASSIGGRGYNEQFF
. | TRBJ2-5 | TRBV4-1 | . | TGCGCCAGCAGCCAGGCCATGATCGGAGAGACCCAGTACTTC | CASSQAMIGETQYF
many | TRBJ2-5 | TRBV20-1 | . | TGCATTGCTGGGGACCCGGGACACATACAAGAGACCCAGTACTTC | CIAGDPGHIQETQYF
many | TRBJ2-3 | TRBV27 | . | TGTGCCATCGCGGATTGGGTCACAGATACGCAGTATTTT | CAIADWVTDTQYF
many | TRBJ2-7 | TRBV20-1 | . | TGCAGTGCCCAGAGTTGGGGAGCCTACGAGCAGTACTTC | CSAQSWGAYEQYF
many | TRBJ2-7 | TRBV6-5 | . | TGTGCCAGCAGTTTGAGCGGGTACCGCTACGAGCAGTACTTC | CASSLSGYRYEQYF
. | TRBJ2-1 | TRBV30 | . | TGTGCCTGGAGTGTACGGTATTCGCGGGTGGGGAATGAGCAGTTCTTC | CAWSVRYSRVGNEQFF
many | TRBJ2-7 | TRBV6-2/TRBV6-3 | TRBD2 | TGTGCCAGCAGTTACTCCCCTAGCGGGAGGTCCTACGAGCAGTACTTC | CASSYSPSGRSYEQYF
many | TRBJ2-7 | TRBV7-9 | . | TGTGCCAGCAGCTTATCCCCCTTATTCTACGAGCAGTACTTC | CASSLSPLFYEQYF
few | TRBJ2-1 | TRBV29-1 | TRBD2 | TGCAGCGTTGAAGATTTGGGCGCGGGAGGGAGCTCCTACAATGAGCAGTTCTTC | CSVEDLGAGGSSYNEQFF
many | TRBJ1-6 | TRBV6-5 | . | TGTGCCAGCAGTTACTGGCAGGGTGAAGCCCTCCACTTT | CASSYWQGEALHF
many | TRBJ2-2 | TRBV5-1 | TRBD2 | TGCGCCAGCAGCTTGGCCTCTACGGGACTAGCGTCGAACACCGGGGAGCTGTTTTTT | CASSLASTGLASNTGELFF
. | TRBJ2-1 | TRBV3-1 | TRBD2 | TGTGCCTGCACCCAAGACTTAGGGCCTAGCGGGTACAATGAGCAGTTCTTC | CACTQDLGPSGYNEQFF